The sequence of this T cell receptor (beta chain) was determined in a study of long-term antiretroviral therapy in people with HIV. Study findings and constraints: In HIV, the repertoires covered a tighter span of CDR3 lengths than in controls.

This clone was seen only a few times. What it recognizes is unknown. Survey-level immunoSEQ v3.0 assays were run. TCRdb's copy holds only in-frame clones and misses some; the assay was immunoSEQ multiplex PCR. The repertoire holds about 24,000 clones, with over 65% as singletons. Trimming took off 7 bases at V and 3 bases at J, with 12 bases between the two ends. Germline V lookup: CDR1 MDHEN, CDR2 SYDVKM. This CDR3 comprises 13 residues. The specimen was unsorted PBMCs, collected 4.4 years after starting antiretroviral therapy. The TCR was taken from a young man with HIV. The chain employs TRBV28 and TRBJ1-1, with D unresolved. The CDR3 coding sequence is TGTGCCAGCATGGTCCAGGTGTACACTGAAGCTTTCTTT. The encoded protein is CASMVQVYTEAFF. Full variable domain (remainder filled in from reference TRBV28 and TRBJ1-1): DVKVTQSSRYLVKRTGEKVFLECVQDMDHENMFWYRQDPGLGLRLIYFSYDVKMKEKGDIPEGYSVSREKKERFSLILESASTNQTSMYLCASMVQVYTEAFFGQGTRLTVV.